This TCR beta chain was recorded in a study of shared clonotypes between healthy human individuals (dated by TCRdb to about 2020). A note on the overall study: The cohort comprised a couple of women and a few men aged 18 to 49 years. Per donor, three plates each were used for CD4 naive and CD4 memory, two for CD8 naive, and one for CD8 memory. Libraries were prepared and TCR repertoires were sequenced by different laboratories using diverse techniques, in order to increase sequencing depth and limit assay-specific biases. To estimate repertoire size and how much clonotypes are shared between individuals, the study performed deep sequencing of blood TCR repertoires from roughly five healthy adults. Per donor, leukapheresis produced somewhere between about 0.94 and 8.9 billion PBMCs. Broader findings and caveats from the paper: Based on pairwise subsampling, the degree of clonotype sharing among donors was expected to be affected by sequencing depth. Because the study included a small number of donors, the genetic and exposure-history diversity represented was limited. Higher generation probabilities were observed for clonotypes shared by all four sorted-subset donors than for non-shared clonotypes. When a few donors were compared, the shared fraction of clonotypes was roughly 4.8% for naive CD4, 3.5% to 4% for naive CD8, more than 2% for memory CD4, and under 0.5% for memory CD8. Naive subsets generally had larger estimated clonotype richness than memory subsets did. Only blood was sampled, and tissue TCR repertoires likely differ from those in blood. Rarefaction of sorted-subset datasets indicated incomplete sequencing despite the large sequencing depth.

Using the deep immunoSEQ assay, multiplex PCR amplified TCR CDR3 regions from genomic DNA. Extracted genomic DNA from each cell subset was distributed evenly across all wells of several immunoSEQ 96-well plates, and each plate was treated as a replicate. Each replicate PCR for sorted subsets received around 200 ng genomic DNA, equal to tens of thousands of T cell genomes. Purified libraries were quantified with a Qubit 3.0 fluorometer, sized on a Bioanalyzer 2100, and re-quantified with the KAPA Library Quantification kit. A separate single-read 150-cycle Illumina NextSeq 550 flow cell was used to sequence each immunoSEQ 96-well plate. Concerning the study's data processing: Because the immunoSEQ output included only junctional sequences and no quality scores, the filtering could not be the same as the filtering used for full-length reads. Sequences were annotated with PyIR, a Python wrapper for IgBLAST v1.9, and V/J genes and CDR3 were assigned using IMGT germline references. Reads were removed for weak V/J assignments (E-value above 1e-6), missing CDR3, stop codons, out-of-frame junctions, or ambiguous translated residues. V3J clonotypes were defined as sequences sharing an identical inferred V gene, J gene, and CDR3 amino acid sequence. Percentage overlap between repertoires was computed as shared unique clonotypes divided by the size of the smaller repertoire. Three approaches were used to assess repertoire richness: RTK rarefaction, the Chao1 estimator, and Recon v2.1 estimates of unobserved clonotypes. Generation probabilities were computed with OLGA for all TCRbeta clonotypes obtained by the gDNA method from several donors. This immuneACCESS table, as held by TCRdb, lists in-frame sequences with V and J called but not all clones. Of the missing ones, under half trace to an unresolved V gene in checked studies; the others have no known cause. V, J and clone size are taken as reported in that table, and D and trimming were inferred from the DNA itself. Here the sample has about 2.4 million clones; roughly 93% occur a single time. The top ten constitute around 0.4% of the sample.

The donors were healthy, HIV-negative adults who had no recently reported acute infections or vaccinations. Every donor was a Caucasian adult living in Nashville, Tennessee, USA. CD4+ T cells were enriched by magnetic negative selection, after which naive cells were positively selected on CD45RA and the negative fraction was taken as the memory subset. Blood was obtained by leukapheresis, after which PBMCs were separated by Ficoll-Histopaque density gradient centrifugation and cryopreserved in liquid nitrogen vapor phase. Analytical flow cytometry was used to check the purity and quantity of every magnetically sorted T cell population. Genomic DNA was isolated from every sorted fraction and measured by UV absorbance on a Nanodrop 2000c. On this clone itself: The clone's antigen remains unknown. No clone much larger than this one lies a single base away; base qualities are absent. Other DNA sequences of this sample code for an identical CDR3.

V loses 0 bases of germline sequence and J loses 4 bases, and the interval between the two ends is 10 bases. The CDR3 sequence holds 14 residues, the cysteine and phenylalanine included. The retained sequence is limited to the CDR3, 42 bases, with the frame set at the first base. In the germline V gene, CDR1 corresponds to SGHRS and CDR2 to YFSETQ. The specimen sequenced was naive CD4+ T cells from PBMCs. The sample's cell subset or site label, decoded: CD45RA+ positively selected. The sequence came from a man between 18 and 29 years old in good health. Some clones in this sample may be carry-over from other donors' samples. The rearranged chain carries TRBV5-1 and TRBJ2-5; the D gene is possibly TRBD1 or TRBD2, with 5 bases matching each. The DNA is as follows: TGCGCCAGCAGCTTGGAAGGGGCGGGAGAGACCCAGTACTTC. The encoded protein is CASSLEGAGETQYF.